This T cell receptor (beta chain) originates from a study of a mutant IDH1 vaccine in newly diagnosed glioma. Looking at the study overall: It was radiotherapy, temozolomide, or both that patients received previously, with most receiving both.

Germline V lookup: CDR1 SGHRS, CDR2 YFSETQ. The CDR3 totals 17 residues. J lost 5 bases, V lost 5 bases, and 13 bases had no gene match. This clone was found a few times. The antigen is undetermined. Profiled with immunoSEQ multiplex PCR; TCRdb holds only in-frame clones, not every one. The data show some 30,000 clones, roughly 86% seen once. Time point denoted: week 35, safety follow-up. Every single dose of the vaccine, 300 ug of mutant IDH1 20-mer peptide, came with topical imiquimod. Vaccinations, eight in total, occurred in weeks 1, 3, 5, 7, 11, 15, 19, 23. Those who donated had recent WHO grade 3 or 4 IDH1-mutant, ATRX-lost astrocytomas.

This TCR was recovered from a man aged 30 to 39 with glioma. Specimen: PBMCs, collected from a glioma patient whose treatment included an IDH1 peptide vaccine. This chain joins TRBV5-1 and TRBJ1-6, with TRBD1 identical over 7 bases. The DNA for the CDR3 is TGCGCCAGCAGTTTTTACCTATCGGGACAGAATAATTCACCCCTCCACTTT. Encoded protein: CASSFYLSGQNNSPLHF.